This entry concerns a single TCR beta chain. PCR amplification relied on 60 Vbeta primers (plus 13 Jbeta primers). Libraries were prepared by immunoSEQ multiplex PCR; TCRdb keeps only in-frame clonotypes and omits some of them. The sample includes fewer than 250,000 clones, under 85% of them seen just once. The germline V gene has CDR1 SGHTA and CDR2 FQGNSA. V was trimmed by 5 bases and J by 2 bases, leaving 14 bases between them. The CDR3 has 15 residues. The entry originates in a study of cytomegalovirus exposure and HLA in healthy donors. This TCR was sampled from a woman in her fifties or sixties in good health and CMV-seropositive. Sequenced material: PBMCs. The chain recombines TRBV7-2 with TRBJ2-3; the D gene is possibly TRBD1 (6 bases). CDR3 DNA sequence: TGTGCCAGCAGCAACACCGGGACACCCACAGATACGCAGTATTTT. Translating gives CASSNTGTPTDTQYF.